This entry features one T cell receptor beta chain sequence. The antigen is not known. This sample was taken from a study of OX40 agonist ivuxolimab in advanced cancers. Measured with immunoSEQ multiplex PCR; TCRdb has only the in-frame clones, and not every one. The table lists about 81,000 clones, 88% of them singletons, with approximately 0.43% in the top ten. No patient had autoimmune disease or received systemic immunosuppression. Study-wide findings and caveats: Individuals who were partial responders at 0.1-3.0 mg/kg had clonal expansion that ranked among the lowest. The study did not work out the antigen specificity of the expanded peripheral T cells. Clonal expansion was seen in CD4+ and CD8+ blood T cells by week 6 at 0.1 to 3.0 mg/kg.

The germline CDR1 and CDR2 sequences are LNHDA and SQIVND (reference sequence). The V end lost 5 bases, the J end lost 6 bases, and 10 bases lay between the germline ends. CDR3 length: 13 amino acids. Sequenced here: CD4+ or CD8+ T cells sorted from blood, sampled in a trial of the OX40 agonist ivuxolimab. The receptor's source is an adult with an advanced solid tumor such as melanoma, head and neck, liver or kidney cancer. J is TRBJ2-2 and V is TRBV19; D possibly corresponds to TRBD2 (5 bases). CDR3 bases: TGTGCCAGTAGTCCTCAGAGGGCCGGGGAGCTGTTTTTT. Translated: CASSPQRAGELFF.